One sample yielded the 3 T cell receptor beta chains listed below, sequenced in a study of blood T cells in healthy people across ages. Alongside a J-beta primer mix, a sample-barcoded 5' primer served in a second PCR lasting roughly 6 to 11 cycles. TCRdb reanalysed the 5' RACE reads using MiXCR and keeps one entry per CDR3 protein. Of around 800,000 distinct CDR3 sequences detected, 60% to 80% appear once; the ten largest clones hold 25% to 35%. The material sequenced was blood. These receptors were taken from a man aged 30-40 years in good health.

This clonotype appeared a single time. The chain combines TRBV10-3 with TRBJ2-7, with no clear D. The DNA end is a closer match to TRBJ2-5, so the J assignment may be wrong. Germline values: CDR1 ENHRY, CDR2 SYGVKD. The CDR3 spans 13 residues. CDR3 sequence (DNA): TGTGCCATCAGTGAGCTCCAGTGGGAGACCCAGTACTTC. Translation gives CAISELQWETQYF.

The CDR3: CASSYTGPNTADTQYF. CDR3 nucleotides: TGTGCCAGCAGCTACACCGGGCCGAATACGGCAGATACGCAGTATTTT. The chain is built from TRBV6-6 and TRBJ2-3; D gene ambiguous. The CDR3 loop spans 16 amino acids. V lost 6 bases, J lost 4 bases, and 20 bases lay in between. Germline CDR1 is MNHNY and CDR2 is SVGAGI (reference sequence).

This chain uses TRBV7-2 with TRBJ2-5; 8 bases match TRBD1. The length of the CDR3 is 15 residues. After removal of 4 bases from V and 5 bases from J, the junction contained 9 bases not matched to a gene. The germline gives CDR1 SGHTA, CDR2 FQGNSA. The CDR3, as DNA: TGTGCCAGCAGCTGGGGACAGGCGGGATGGGAGACCCAGTACTTC. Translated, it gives CASSWGQAGWETQYF.